What follows are 18 T cell receptor beta chains derived from one specimen sequenced in a study of blood T cell repertoires in COVID-19. Assay used: immunoSEQ multiplex PCR; TCRdb lists only in-frame clones, some missing. The sample carries about 26,000 clones, roughly 90% recorded once. What was sequenced was peripheral blood. The receptors derive from a human donor in a cohort sampled during active COVID-19.

The V call is TRBV10-3, the J call TRBJ1-1; unclear D gene. Germline lookup yields CDR1 ENHRY and CDR2 SYGVKD. The CDR3 length is 13 residues. V was cut by 3 bases and J by 5 bases, with 10 bases left in between. The CDR3 nucleotides are TGTGCCATCAGTGAACACACAAGTACTGAAGCTTTCTTT. The encoded protein is CAISEHTSTEAFF.

The genes are TRBV7-2 and TRBJ2-7; 7 bases align to TRBD1. The germline CDR1 and CDR2 sequences are SGHTA and FQGNSA. V shed 4 bases and J 0 bases; nucleotides not matched to a gene: 3. The CDR3 sequence is 14 residues long. The CDR3 DNA reads as TGTGCCAGCAGCTCGGACAGGAGCTCCTACGAGCAGTACTTC. It translates to CASSSDRSSYEQYF. Full variable domain (rest looked up from reference TRBV7-2 and TRBJ2-7): GAGVSQSPSNKVTEKGKDVELRCDPISGHTALYWYRQSLGQGLEFLIYFQGNSAPDKSGLPSDRFSAERTGGSVSTLTIQRTQQEDSAVYLCASSSDRSSYEQYFGPGTRLTVT.

The chain recombines TRBV27 with TRBJ2-3; 11 bases map to TRBD2. CDR1 and CDR2 (germline): MNHEY, SMNVEV (reference sequence). Germline trimming cut 7 bases from V and 2 bases from J; bases unmatched to any gene: 5. The CDR3 runs 15 residues. Written as DNA, the CDR3 is TGTGCCAGCAATCTAGCGGGGGGCCTCACAGATACGCAGTATTTT. This gives the protein CASNLAGGLTDTQYF.

CDR3 DNA sequence: TGCAGCGTTGCCGTGGGGAGGAATGAAAAACTGTTTTTT. Amino acid sequence: CSVAVGRNEKLFF. This chain joins TRBV29-1 and TRBJ1-4, with D unclear. CDR1 and CDR2 (germline): SQVTM, ANQGSEA. V gave up 4 bases and J gave up 5 bases, with 11 bases separating them. The length of the CDR3 is 13 residues.

This chain links TRBV7-2 with TRBJ2-1; 7 bases are a match to TRBD2. Germline CDR1 reads SGHTA; CDR2 reads FQGNSA. The CDR3 spans 14 residues. The V segment lost 0 bases and the J segment 5 bases; nucleotides outside the gene matches: 1. CDR3 nucleotides: TGTGCCAGCAGCTTAGCGGGGGGGGACAATGAGCAGTTCTTC. This sequence encodes CASSLAGGDNEQFF.

CDR3 residues: CASSFDRGSGYTF. The CDR3 nucleotides are TGTGCCAGCAGCTTCGACAGGGGGAGCGGCTACACCTTC. The chain combines TRBV7-3 with TRBJ1-2; TRBD1 matches 9 bases. The length of the CDR3 is 13 residues. Germline loops: CDR1 SGHTA, CDR2 FQGTGA. The ends lost 3 bases at V and 8 bases at J; junction bases unmatched: 4.

This clone was seen just once. The V and J genes are TRBV18 and TRBJ1-1; 7 bases align to TRBD1. CDR1 and CDR2 from the germline V gene are KGHSH and LQKENI. V dropped 6 bases and J dropped 8; count of bases not matched to a gene: 12. The CDR3 totals 14 residues. The CDR3: CASSSRDSGSEAFF. The CDR3 coding sequence is TGTGCCAGCTCCTCGAGGGACAGTGGTAGCGAAGCTTTCTTT.

This clone was detected a few times. The chain has TRBV10-3 and TRBJ1-1, with a weak D call TRBD1 (5 bases). From germline, CDR1 is ENHRY and CDR2 SYGVKD. With 4 bases removed from V and 4 bases from J, the gap between germline ends came to 10 bases. This CDR3 contains 13 residues. The CDR3 DNA reads TGTGCCATCAGTGGGCAGGGAAGCACTGAAGCTTTCTTT. Amino acids: CAISGQGSTEAFF.

This chain joins TRBV6-1 and TRBJ2-4; TRBD2 is a possible D gene (5 bases). Germline CDR1 is MNHNS and CDR2 is SASEGT. There are 12 residues in the CDR3. With 1 base removed from V and 10 bases from J, the gap between germline ends came to 8 bases. CDR3 in DNA: TGTGCCAGCAGTGAAGTTGGGAGAATTCAGTACTTC. Translated, it gives CASSEVGRIQYF.

The chain links TRBV18 to TRBJ1-1, with 8 bases fitting TRBD1. The junction had 12 bases not matched to a gene; V was cut back by 4 bases and J by 8 bases. The germline V gene encodes CDR1 KGHSH and CDR2 LQKENI. The CDR3 covers 15 residues. In DNA, the CDR3 is TGTGCCAGCTCACAAACTGGGACAGGTTTTTGGGAAGCTTTCTTT. As protein: CASSQTGTGFWEAFF.

The gene calls are TRBV7-6 and TRBJ2-7; no clear D gene. Per the germline V gene, CDR1 is SGHVS and CDR2 is FNYEAQ. The length of the CDR3 is 15 residues. Trimming shortened V by 2 bases and J by 0 bases, and 11 bases separated the two germline ends. CDR3 in DNA: TGTGCCAGCAGCTTAAGTGCAGTAAGCTCCTACGAGCAGTACTTC. As protein: CASSLSAVSSYEQYF.

The chain has TRBV10-3 and TRBJ1-5, with D perhaps matching TRBD1 (5 bases). The CDR3 is 13 residues long. V lost 6 bases and J 1 base, leaving 7 bases between the germline ends. The germline gives CDR1 ENHRY, CDR2 SYGVKD. Here the CDR3 DNA reads TGTGCCATCAGCAGGGAAAGCAATCAGCCCCAGCATTTT. Protein: CAISRESNQPQHF.

The chain combines TRBV5-1 with TRBJ1-1; 8 bases agree with TRBD1. Germline V gene sequence: CDR1 SGHRS, CDR2 YFSETQ. This CDR3 region has 14 residues. Unmatched junction bases numbered 8, after V lost 1 base and J lost 9 bases. The CDR3 is CASSLKDRALQAFF. The CDR3 DNA is TGCGCCAGCAGCTTGAAGGACAGGGCCCTCCAAGCTTTCTTT.

The chain links TRBV2 to TRBJ2-1; D remains ambiguous. V was trimmed by 3 bases and J by 11 bases, leaving 11 bases between them. CDR1 is SNHLY and CDR2 is FYNNEI in the germline V gene. This CDR3 has 12 residues. CDR3 sequence reads: CASSERRFKQFF. DNA for the CDR3: TGTGCCAGCAGTGAGAGGCGCTTTAAGCAGTTCTTC.

For the CDR3, the DNA is TGTGCCAGCAGCTCCGCGGGGGGTACCTACGAGCAGTACTTC. Translation gives CASSSAGGTYEQYF. The chain recombines TRBV5-4 with TRBJ2-7; 8 bases line up with TRBD2. The CDR3 length is 14 residues. CDR1 and CDR2 from the germline V gene are SGHNT and YYREEE (reference sequence). The V and J ends lost 3 bases and 2 bases, in that order; junction bases with no gene match: 4.

The chain joins TRBV28 to TRBJ2-3; weak D call: TRBD2 (6 bases). V lost 6 bases and J lost 4, with 17 bases in between. The CDR3 is 15 residues long. The germline CDR1 and CDR2 sequences are MDHEN and SYDVKM. The CDR3 DNA sequence: TGTGCCAGCAGAAGCGGGCCGTTTGACGCAGATACGCAGTATTTT. Its translation: CASRSGPFDADTQYF.

The V gene is TRBV10-1, the J gene TRBJ2-7; TRBD1 matches 8 bases. The CDR3 spans 13 residues. Trimming removed 0 bases from V and 8 bases from J; junction bases left unmatched: 3. CDR1 is WNHNN, CDR2 SYGVQD, per germline (reference sequence). The CDR3 DNA follows: TGCGCCAGCAGTGAGTCGAGGACAGGGAAGCAGTACTTC. Residues: CASSESRTGKQYF.

This rearrangement joins TRBV18 to TRBJ2-7; TRBD1 matches 9 bases. J lost 2 bases, V lost 0 bases, and 8 bases had no gene match. This CDR3 contains 17 residues. Germline CDR1 KGHSH, CDR2 LQKENI. This chain's CDR3 is CASSPPQGANYPYEQYF. Here the CDR3 DNA reads TGTGCCAGCTCACCACCACAGGGGGCCAATTACCCCTACGAGCAGTACTTC. The full variable domain, with the rest looked up from reference TRBV18 and TRBJ2-7, is NAGVMQNPRHLVRRRGQEARLRCSPMKGHSHVYWYRQLPEEGLKFMVYLQKENIIDESGMPKERFSAEFPKEGPSILRIQQVVRGDSAAYFCASSPPQGANYPYEQYFGPGTRLTVT.